The 18 T cell receptor beta chains in this list originate from one sample, sequenced in a study of regulatory T cells in long-lasting Graves disease. The authors built TCR beta libraries using iRepertoire HTBI primers and Arm-PCR of CDR3 regions. TCRdb recomputed calls from the multiplex PCR reads with MiXCR, one row per CDR3 protein. This repertoire shows around 240,000 distinct CDR3 sequences, roughly 18% found once; its top ten account for about 15%. Time point specified: newly diagnosed GD, antithyroid drugs for less than 3 months. PBMC RNA served as the TCR library source. These data are also associated with another study on T cells in Graves' hyperthyroidism and ophthalmopathy.

The source was peripheral blood mononuclear cells (PBMCs), collected at new diagnosis, from a patient treated with antithyroid drugs. The receptor source for this set is a woman in her thirties with Graves disease.

This clonotype was counted at least ten times. This chain joins TRBV18 and TRBJ1-4; D is unclear. V dropped 3 bases and J dropped 8 bases, with 13 bases sitting between them. Germline assignment: CDR1 KGHSH and CDR2 LQKENI. The CDR3 spans 14 residues. The CDR3 bases are TGTGCCAGCTCACCGGACGCTCGTGGGGAAAAACTGTTTTTT. As protein: CASSPDARGEKLFF.

This clonotype was counted many times. The CDR3 here is CASSQSSGVYNEQFF. Written as DNA, the CDR3 is TGTGCCAGCAGCCAATCTAGCGGGGTGTACAATGAGCAGTTCTTC. The V call is TRBV3-1, the J call TRBJ2-1, with TRBD2 matching 9 bases. The CDR3 has 15 residues. With 2 bases clipped from V and 4 bases from J, the junction kept 3 bases outside the gene matches. The germline CDR1 and CDR2 sequences are LGHDT and YNNKEL (reference sequence).

This clonotype was found many times. The chain recombines TRBV5-1 with TRBJ2-3, with D possibly being TRBD2 (6 bases). Germline lookup yields CDR1 SGHRS and CDR2 YFSETQ. The ends were cut back, 9 bases at V and 1 base at J, with 15 bases in the middle. The CDR3 spans 14 residues. The CDR3 DNA sequence: TGCGCCACCACGGAGGGCGGAGGCACAGATACGCAGTATTTT. This gives the protein CATTEGGGTDTQYF.

This clonotype was counted ten times or more. This chain joins TRBV9 and TRBJ1-5, with 7 bases fitting TRBD1. The CDR3 has 14 residues. CDR1 is SGDLS and CDR2 is YYNGEE in the germline V gene. J was trimmed by 3 bases and V by 3 bases; bases with no gene match: 3. The CDR3 region has the DNA TGTGCCAGCAGCGCCACAGGGGTCAATCAGCCCCAGCATTTT. It yields the protein CASSATGVNQPQHF.

This clonotype was detected many times. V and J are TRBV5-1 and TRBJ1-1; possible D gene TRBD1, 5 bases. V lost 6 bases, J lost 5 bases, and 14 bases lay in between. The germline V gene encodes CDR1 SGHRS and CDR2 YFSETQ. This CDR3 spans 13 amino acids. The chain's CDR3 is CASTTGWGTEAFF. CDR3 DNA sequence: TGCGCCAGCACCACTGGATGGGGGACTGAAGCTTTCTTT. Looking up the rest from reference TRBV5-1 and TRBJ1-1 gives the full variable domain: KAGVTQTPRYLIKTRGQQVTLSCSPISGHRSVSWYQQTPGQGLQFLFEYFSETQRNKGNFPGRFSGRQFSNSRSEMNVSTLELGDSALYLCASTTGWGTEAFFGQGTRLTVV.

The chain uses TRBV7-2 and TRBJ2-7, with 8 bases identical to TRBD2. V trimming: 5 bases; J trimming: 3 bases; junction bases outside the gene matches: 9. Looked up from germline, CDR1 is SGHTA and CDR2 is FQGNSA. The CDR3 length is 15 residues. The CDR3: CASSQSGSPNYEQYF. The CDR3 DNA sequence: TGTGCCAGCAGCCAGAGCGGGAGTCCCAACTACGAGCAGTACTTC.

This clonotype came up many times. The genes are TRBV6-1 and TRBJ2-7, with 7 bases aligning to TRBD1. The germline V gene has CDR1 MNHNS and CDR2 SASEGT. CDR3 length: 12 amino acids. The J segment lost 6 bases and the V segment lost 10 bases, leaving 9 bases of the junction unmatched. In DNA, the CDR3 is TGTGCCACGGGACAGTCCCTCCTCGAGCAGTACTTC. It specifies CATGQSLLEQYF.

This clonotype was counted at least ten times. The chain recombines TRBV5-1 with TRBJ2-2; D ambiguous. Germline V gives CDR1 SGHRS, CDR2 YFSETQ. The CDR3 covers 15 residues. Deletions cut 0 bases from V and 6 bases from J, with 12 bases between. CDR3 bases: TGCGCCAGCAGCTTGGGACACACGACCCCCGGGGAGCTGTTTTTT. Amino acid sequence: CASSLGHTTPGELFF.

The sample holds a few counts of this clonotype. The chain links TRBV5-1 to TRBJ2-5; D is possibly TRBD1 or TRBD2 (6 bases each). The CDR3 has 17 residues. Germline assignment: CDR1 SGHRS and CDR2 YFSETQ. Trimming removed 4 bases at V and 2 bases at J, with 21 bases between. DNA for the CDR3: TGCGCCAGCAGCCTGGGGTCGTTTTGGGGGGCGCAAGAGACCCAGTACTTC. It specifies CASSLGSFWGAQETQYF.

This clonotype was recorded at least ten times. The chain employs TRBV24-1 and TRBJ2-1, with a possible D match to TRBD1 (6 bases). With 6 bases removed from V and 6 bases from J, the gap between germline ends came to 11 bases. Germline V gene lookup returns CDR1 KGHDR and CDR2 SFDVKD. The CDR3 runs to 13 residues. This CDR3 is CATSPQGGNEQFF. The CDR3 nucleotides read TGTGCCACCAGTCCACAGGGCGGCAATGAGCAGTTCTTC.

This chain joins TRBV5-6 and TRBJ2-5; D is undetermined. The CDR3 runs to 16 residues. Trimming removed 4 bases at V and 0 bases at J, with 16 bases between. From germline, CDR1 is SGHDT and CDR2 YYEEEE. The CDR3 region has the DNA TGTGCCAGCAGCCAGAAGTGGGAAGGTAACCAAGAGACCCAGTACTTC. Encoded protein: CASSQKWEGNQETQYF.

This clonotype has ten or more counts. The chain carries TRBV5-1 and TRBJ2-3, with D tentatively TRBD2 (6 bases). V was cut by 4 bases and J by 0 bases, with 12 bases left in between. In germline, CDR1 is SGHRS, CDR2 YFSETQ. The CDR3 consists of 15 residues. The CDR3 here is CASSLIAASTDTQYF. As DNA, the CDR3 is TGCGCCAGCAGCCTAATAGCGGCTAGCACAGATACGCAGTATTTT.

The sample holds many counts of this clonotype. The chain recombines TRBV12-3 or TRBV12-4 with TRBJ2-5; D may be TRBD1 or TRBD2 (5 bases each). This CDR3 is built from 14 residues. V was shortened by 2 bases and J by 4 bases, with 11 bases between the two germline ends. This chain's CDR3 is CASSLSPGRETQYF. CDR3 DNA: TGTGCCAGCAGTTTAAGTCCAGGGAGAGAGACCCAGTACTTC.

This clonotype came up many times. This chain uses TRBV4-1 with TRBJ2-5; 8 bases align to TRBD2. Looked up from germline, CDR1 is MGHRA and CDR2 is YSYEKL. V shed 1 base and J 1 base; nucleotides not matched to a gene: 5. The CDR3 is 16 amino acids. CDR3 protein: CASSQAERGSQETQYF. In nucleotides, the CDR3 is TGCGCCAGCAGCCAAGCGGAGCGGGGGAGCCAAGAGACCCAGTACTTC.

Ten or more counts support this clonotype. V and J are TRBV5-1 and TRBJ2-5; TRBD1 or TRBD2 may be the D gene (5 bases each). The CDR3 runs to 12 residues. V gave up 6 bases and J gave up 4 bases, with 10 bases separating them. Germline V gene sequence: CDR1 SGHRS, CDR2 YFSETQ. The chain's CDR3 is CASTGAGETQYF. The CDR3, as DNA: TGCGCCAGCACCGGGGCCGGAGAGACCCAGTACTTC.

This clonotype has at least ten counts. The J gene is TRBJ1-2, the V gene TRBV11-1, with D maybe TRBD1 (5 bases). Germline CDR1 reads SGHAT; CDR2 reads FQDESV (reference sequence). Trimming stripped 5 bases from V and 4 bases from J, with 14 bases between. This CDR3 contains 14 residues. CDR3 sequence reads: CASSPLRGVYGYTF. The CDR3 coding sequence is TGTGCCAGCAGCCCCTTACGGGGCGTCTATGGCTACACCTTC.

This clonotype was seen many times. V and J are TRBV5-6 and TRBJ2-1, with 8 bases identical to TRBD2. The J call is uncertain, as TRBJ2-5 better fits the DNA end. Germline CDR1 is SGHDT and CDR2 is YYEEEE. The CDR3 is 14 residues long. Here the CDR3 DNA reads TGTGCCAGCAGCTTACTTAGCGGGGAAGAGACCCAGTACTTC. Its protein product is CASSLLSGEETQYF.

The CDR3 loop reads CASSSTRSSGNTIYF. Here the CDR3 DNA reads TGCGCCAGCAGCTCGACCCGGAGCTCTGGAAACACCATATATTTT. The chain links TRBV5-1 to TRBJ1-3; no definite D call. CDR3 length: 15 amino acids. Germline assignment: CDR1 SGHRS and CDR2 YFSETQ. Trimming shortened V by 3 bases and J by 0 bases, and 10 bases separated the two germline ends. Filled out from reference TRBV5-1 and TRBJ1-3, the complete variable domain reads KAGVTQTPRYLIKTRGQQVTLSCSPISGHRSVSWYQQTPGQGLQFLFEYFSETQRNKGNFPGRFSGRQFSNSRSEMNVSTLELGDSALYLCASSSTRSSGNTIYFGEGSWLTVV.